One sample yielded the 2 T cell receptor beta chains listed below, sequenced in a study of CD8+ T cells in alopecia areata. Described treatment: oral pan-JAK inhibitor, 5-10 mg twice daily. cDNA serving as the sequencing template came from extracted, reverse transcribed RNA. Profiled with immunoSEQ multiplex PCR; TCRdb holds only in-frame clones, not every one. The table has more than 110,000 clones, approximately 80% seen once. The source material was CD8+ T cells sorted from blood, sampled at week 4, from a patient treated with tofacitinib. The receptors were gathered from a human donor with alopecia areata.

V and J are TRBV27 and TRBJ2-7; the match to TRBD2 covers 15 bases. This CDR3 region has 16 residues. Germline V gives CDR1 MNHEY, CDR2 SMNVEV (reference sequence). V lost 5 bases, J lost 7 bases, and 9 bases stayed unmatched. The CDR3 is CASSRGTSGGPGEQYF. The CDR3 DNA reads as TGTGCCAGCAGTAGAGGGACTAGCGGGGGGCCGGGGGAGCAGTACTTC.

This sequence joins TRBV5-1 and TRBJ2-5; 9 bases match TRBD2. Germline CDR1 is SGHRS and CDR2 is YFSETQ. This CDR3 is built from 13 residues. V dropped 7 bases and J dropped 3; count of bases not matched to a gene: 4. This CDR3 reads CASAGGGEETQYF. The CDR3 nucleotides are TGCGCCAGCGCGGGAGGGGGCGAAGAGACCCAGTACTTC.